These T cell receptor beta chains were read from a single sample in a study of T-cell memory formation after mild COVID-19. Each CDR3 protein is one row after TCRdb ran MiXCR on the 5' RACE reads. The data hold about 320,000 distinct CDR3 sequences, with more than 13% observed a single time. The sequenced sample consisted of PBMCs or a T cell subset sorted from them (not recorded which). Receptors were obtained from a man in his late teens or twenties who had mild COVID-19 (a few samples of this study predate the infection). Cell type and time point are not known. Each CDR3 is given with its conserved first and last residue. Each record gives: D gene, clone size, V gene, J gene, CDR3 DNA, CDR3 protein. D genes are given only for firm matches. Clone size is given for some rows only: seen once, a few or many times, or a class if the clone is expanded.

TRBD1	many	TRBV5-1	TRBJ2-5	TGCGCCAGCAGCCCCGACAGGGGGATGGAGACCCAGTACTTC	CASSPDRGMETQYF
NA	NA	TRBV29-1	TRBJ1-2	TGCAGCGCCCGGGGGACTTCTAACTATGGCTACACCTTC	CSARGTSNYGYTF
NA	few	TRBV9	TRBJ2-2	TGTGCCAGCAGCGTAGAATCTAGCTGGACAGGGGAGCTGTTTTTT	CASSVESSWTGELFF
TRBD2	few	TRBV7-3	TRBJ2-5	TGTGCCAGCAGCTTCAAATGGCTAGCGGGGGGGCTGTCAGAAGAGACCCAGTACTTC	CASSFKWLAGGLSEETQYF
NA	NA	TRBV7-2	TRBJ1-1	TGTGCCAGCAGCTCTCAAGCCGGCGACACTGAAGCTTTCTTT	CASSSQAGDTEAFF
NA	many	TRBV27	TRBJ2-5	TGTGCCAGCAGTTCCCCCGACTGGGGCCAAGAGACCCAGTACTTC	CASSSPDWGQETQYF
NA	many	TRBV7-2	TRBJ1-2	TGTGCCAGCATATCCCCCGGGGGAAGAGGCTACACCTTC	CASISPGGRGYTF
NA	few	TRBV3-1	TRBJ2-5	TGTGCCAGCAGCCAGGTGCCCCAAGAGACCCAGTACTTC	CASSQVPQETQYF
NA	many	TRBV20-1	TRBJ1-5	TGCAGTGCTAGAAAACTCCTCCGGGGGAGGAAGGTTAATCAGCCCCAGCATTTT	CSARKLLRGRKVNQPQHF
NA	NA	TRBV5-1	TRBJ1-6	TGCGCCAGCAGCTTGGACGCCAATTCACCCCTCCACTTT	CASSLDANSPLHF
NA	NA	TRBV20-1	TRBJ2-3	TGCAGTGCTAGCAGGTTCTCGGGCCTAAGCACAGATACGCAGTATTTT	CSASRFSGLSTDTQYF
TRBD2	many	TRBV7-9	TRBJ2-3	TGTGCCAGCAGCTTTTTCTCTAGCGGGGCCGCAGATACGCAGTATTTT	CASSFFSSGAADTQYF
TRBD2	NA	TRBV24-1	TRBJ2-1	TGTGCCACCAGTGGGGGGGAGGGCTACAATGAGCAGTTCTTC	CATSGGEGYNEQFF
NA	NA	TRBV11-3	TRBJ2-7	TGTGCCAGCAGCTTAGATCGCGGTGAGCAGGGCAAGACCTACGAGCAGTACTTC	CASSLDRGEQGKTYEQYF
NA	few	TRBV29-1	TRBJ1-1	TGCAGCGCCCGACGCGGGACTGAAGCTTTCTTT	CSARRGTEAFF
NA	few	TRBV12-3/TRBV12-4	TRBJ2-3	TGTGCCAGCCAGAGAATCACAGATACGCAGTATTTT	CASQRITDTQYF
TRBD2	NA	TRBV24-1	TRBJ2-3	TGTGCCACCAGTGACCAAAGGACTAGCGGGTCTGGGAGGGATACGCAGTATTTT	CATSDQRTSGSGRDTQYF
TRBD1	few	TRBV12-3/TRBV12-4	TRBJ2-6	TGTGCCAGCAGTCACCGGACAGGGCGAGCCTCTGGGGCCAACGTCCTGACTTTC	CASSHRTGRASGANVLTF
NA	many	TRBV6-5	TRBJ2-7	TGTGCCAGCAGCTATCCAGGGGGGTACGAGCAGTACTTC	CASSYPGGYEQYF
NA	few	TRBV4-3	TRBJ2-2	TGCGCCAGCAGCCTGAAGGGGGGGTTCAACACCGGGGAGCTGTTTTTT	CASSLKGGFNTGELFF
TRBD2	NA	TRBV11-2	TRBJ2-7	TGTGCCAGCAGCTGGGGACTAGCGGGTTACGAGCAGTACTTC	CASSWGLAGYEQYF
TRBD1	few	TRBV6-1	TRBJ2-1	TGTGCCAGCAGGTGGACAGGGGGCGTCGGGCAGTTCTTC	CASRWTGGVGQFF
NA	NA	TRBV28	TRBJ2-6	TGTGCCAGCAGTTTTACAGGGAACGGGGCCAACGTCCTGACTTTC	CASSFTGNGANVLTF
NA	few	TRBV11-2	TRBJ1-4	TGTGCCAGCAGCTATGGACCGAGTAATGAAAAACTGTTTTTT	CASSYGPSNEKLFF
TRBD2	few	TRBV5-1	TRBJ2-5	TGCGCCAGCAGCTTGGATGCTAGCGGGGGCGGGGAGACCCAGTACTTC	CASSLDASGGGETQYF
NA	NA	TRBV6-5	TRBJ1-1	TGTGCCAGCAGTTACTCGAAGGGGGTCGGTGGCACTGAAGCTTTCTTT	CASSYSKGVGGTEAFF
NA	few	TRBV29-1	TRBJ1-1	TGCAGCGCTGCCGGACAGCTGAACACTGAAGCTTTCTTT	CSAAGQLNTEAFF
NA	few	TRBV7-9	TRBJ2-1	TGTGCCAGCAGCCACTCTGACAATGAGCAGTTCTTC	CASSHSDNEQFF
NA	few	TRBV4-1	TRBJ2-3	TGCGCCAGCAGCCAAGTCAGCCCCGGGGTGCAGGATACGCAGTATTTT	CASSQVSPGVQDTQYF
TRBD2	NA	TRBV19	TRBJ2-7	TGTGCCAGTAGTATGGCGGGGGGAGACTACGAGCAGTACTTC	CASSMAGGDYEQYF
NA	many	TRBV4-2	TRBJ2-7	TGTGCCAGCAGCCAAGATTCGGGGAGCGAGCAGTACTTC	CASSQDSGSEQYF
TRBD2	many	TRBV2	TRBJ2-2	TGTGCCAGCAGTGATAGACTAGCGGGGGAGATCGTCGTCACCGGGGAGCTGTTTTTT	CASSDRLAGEIVVTGELFF
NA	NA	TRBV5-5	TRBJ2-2	TGTGCCAGCAGCTTCGTTAGAGGACAGCACACCGGGGAGCTGTTTTTT	CASSFVRGQHTGELFF
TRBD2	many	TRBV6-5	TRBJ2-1	TGTGCCAGCAGTTCCCACCTAGCGGGGGTCGGGAATGAGCAGTTCTTC	CASSSHLAGVGNEQFF
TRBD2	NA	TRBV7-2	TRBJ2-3	TGTGCCAGCAGCTTAGTTGGCGGGGGGCCGGTCGTGGCAGATACGCAGTATTTT	CASSLVGGGPVVADTQYF
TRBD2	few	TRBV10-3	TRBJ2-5	TGTGCCATCAGTGGTACCACGGGGGGACGACAAGAGACCCAGTACTTC	CAISGTTGGRQETQYF
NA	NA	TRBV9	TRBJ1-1	TGTGCCAGCAGCGGGGCGGGGGAGTACACTGAAGCTTTCTTT	CASSGAGEYTEAFF
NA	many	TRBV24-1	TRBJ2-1	TGTGCCACAAGAAAAACGGGATACGGTGAGCAGTTCTTC	CATRKTGYGEQFF
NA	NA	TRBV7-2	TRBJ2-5	TGTGCCAGCAGCCTCCCCTATGGGGGTCCAGAAGAGACCCAGTACTTC	CASSLPYGGPEETQYF
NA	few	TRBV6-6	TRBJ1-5	TGTGCCAGCAGTTACATCCAGTATCAGCCCCAGCATTTT	CASSYIQYQPQHF
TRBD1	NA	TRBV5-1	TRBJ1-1	TGCGCCAGCAGCACCGGACAGGGAGACACTGAAGCTTTCTTT	CASSTGQGDTEAFF
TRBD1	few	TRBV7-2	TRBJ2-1	TGTGCCAGCAGGGGGGCAGGGGGCGATGAGCAGTTCTTC	CASRGAGGDEQFF
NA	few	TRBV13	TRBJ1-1	TGTGCCAGCAGCTTACGGGTGGGCAGGGTGGCTTTCTTT	CASSLRVGRVAFF